Presented here are 20 T cell receptor beta chains from one specimen sequenced in a study of shared clonotypes between healthy human individuals. Data came from immunoSEQ multiplex PCR; TCRdb stores just in-frame clones and leaves some out. The table shows roughly 700,000 clones, with 90% occurring only once. Sequencing used memory CD8+ T cells from PBMCs. Subset of the sample: CD45RO+ cells pooled with CCR7-negative TemRA cells. These receptors all stem from a man younger than 35 in good health. Some clones in this sample may be carry-over from other donors' samples.

This clone appeared once. The genes are TRBV7-8 and TRBJ1-2, with a weak D call TRBD1 (5 bases). V shed 5 bases and J shed 0 bases, with 16 bases lying between them. This CDR3 has 16 amino acids. Per germline, CDR1 SGHVS and CDR2 FQNEAQ. CDR3: CASSHDPDTTNYGYTF. The CDR3 DNA reads as TGTGCCAGCAGCCATGACCCGGACACCACTAACTATGGCTACACCTTC.

This clone was found once. The chain combines TRBV18 with TRBJ2-7; either TRBD1 or TRBD2 may supply D (5 bases each). The CDR3 loop spans 14 amino acids. Per the germline V gene, CDR1 is KGHSH and CDR2 is LQKENI. Trimming took off 3 bases at V and 4 bases at J, with 13 bases between the two ends. The CDR3 bases are TGTGCCAGCTCACCGTCCGGGGCTATTTACGAGCAGTACTTC. It specifies CASSPSGAIYEQYF.

For this clone: Additional DNA sequences in this sample encode the identical CDR3. This chain joins TRBV27 and TRBJ1-4; TRBD1 is a possible D gene (5 bases). The CDR3 covers 14 residues. Germline V gives CDR1 MNHEY, CDR2 SMNVEV (reference sequence). Trimming removed 2 bases at V and 4 bases at J, with 8 bases between. Here the CDR3 DNA reads TGTGCCAGCAGTTTAAGGGGTTTTAATGAAAAACTGTTTTTT. Protein sequence: CASSLRGFNEKLFF.

The V gene is TRBV18, the J gene TRBJ2-7; 9 bases fit TRBD1. The ends lost 3 bases at V and 3 bases at J; junction bases unmatched: 6. Germline-derived CDR1 and CDR2 are KGHSH and LQKENI. The CDR3 runs 15 residues. The CDR3 sequence: CASSPRDRERYEQYF. CDR3 in DNA: TGTGCCAGCTCACCCCGGGACAGGGAGCGCTACGAGCAGTACTTC.

V gene TRBV7-8 combines with J gene TRBJ2-7; TRBD1 might be the D (6 bases). The CDR3 extends over 13 amino acids. Germline assignment: CDR1 SGHVS and CDR2 FQNEAQ. V lost 6 bases and J lost 3, with 12 bases in between. DNA of the CDR3: TGTGCCAGCAGGTTGGGACAAGTCTACGAGCAGTACTTC. Its translation: CASRLGQVYEQYF.

The V gene is TRBV27, the J gene TRBJ2-2; D unresolved. V lost 5 bases and J 1 base, leaving 5 bases between the germline ends. CDR3 length: 13 residues. Germline values: CDR1 MNHEY, CDR2 SMNVEV (reference sequence). The CDR3 spells CASSGVNTGELFF. The CDR3 DNA follows: TGTGCCAGCAGTGGAGTGAACACCGGGGAGCTGTTTTTT.

The chain recombines TRBV18 with TRBJ1-1; TRBD1 is a possible D gene (6 bases). Germline-derived CDR1 and CDR2 are KGHSH and LQKENI. Trimming took off 0 bases at V and 0 bases at J, with 11 bases between the two ends. The CDR3 consists of 16 residues. The CDR3 coding sequence is TGTGCCAGCTCACCACCCTGGACAGTCTTGAACACTGAAGCTTTCTTT. Protein product: CASSPPWTVLNTEAFF.

The chain joins TRBV7-2 to TRBJ2-7; D not resolved. With 1 base removed from V and 5 bases from J, the gap between germline ends came to 12 bases. The CDR3 is 14 residues long. Germline V gene sequence: CDR1 SGHTA, CDR2 FQGNSA. CDR3 sequence reads: CASSLVHVGNEQYF. The CDR3 DNA reads TGTGCCAGCAGCTTAGTTCACGTGGGCAACGAGCAGTACTTC. Filled out from reference TRBV7-2 and TRBJ2-7, the complete variable domain reads GAGVSQSPSNKVTEKGKDVELRCDPISGHTALYWYRQSLGQGLEFLIYFQGNSAPDKSGLPSDRFSAERTGGSVSTLTIQRTQQEDSAVYLCASSLVHVGNEQYFGPGTRLTVT.

The rearrangement joins TRBV5-1 to TRBJ2-7, with a tentative D call TRBD1 (5 bases). There are 14 residues in the CDR3. Trimming pared 2 bases from V and 5 bases from J, leaving 14 bases between. CDR1 and CDR2 (germline): SGHRS, YFSETQ. The CDR3 DNA sequence: TGCGCCAGCAGCTTAGGGGTAGCTTCCCACGAGCAGTACTTC. Translated, it gives CASSLGVASHEQYF. Using reference TRBV5-1 and TRBJ2-7 for the parts outside the CDR3, the full variable domain is KAGVTQTPRYLIKTRGQQVTLSCSPISGHRSVSWYQQTPGQGLQFLFEYFSETQRNKGNFPGRFSGRQFSNSRSEMNVSTLELGDSALYLCASSLGVASHEQYFGPGTRLTVT.

The chain is built from TRBV6-1 and TRBJ2-1, with D perhaps matching TRBD1 (6 bases). CDR1 is MNHNS, CDR2 SASEGT, per germline. CDR3 length: 14 residues. Trimming took 7 bases from V and 2 from J, leaving 12 bases between them. The CDR3 region is CASNHRDTYNEQFF. DNA for the CDR3: TGTGCCAGCAATCACCGGGACACCTACAATGAGCAGTTCTTC.

The chain uses TRBV4-1 and TRBJ1-4, with D perhaps matching TRBD1 (5 bases). V lost 1 base, J lost 8 bases, and 17 bases lay in between. The CDR3 is 16 amino acids. Germline CDR1 reads MGHRA; CDR2 reads YSYEKL. The CDR3 DNA reads as TGCGCCAGCAGCCAAGGAGTATGGGGGGGAGGGGAAAAACTGTTTTTT. It specifies CASSQGVWGGGEKLFF.

J is TRBJ2-1 and V is TRBV10-1; TRBD2 matches 14 bases. The germline V gene encodes CDR1 WNHNN and CDR2 SYGVQD (reference sequence). V lost 0 bases and J lost 6; bases outside the gene matches: 10. This CDR3 is 19 amino acids long. The CDR3 region is CASSESGLAGVWGFNEQFF. Written as DNA, the CDR3 is TGCGCCAGCAGTGAGTCGGGACTAGCGGGAGTTTGGGGTTTCAATGAGCAGTTCTTC.

The chain uses TRBV28 and TRBJ2-2, with D unclear. The V gene lost 1 base and the J gene lost 6 bases, with 6 bases spanning the gap. Germline V gene lookup returns CDR1 MDHEN and CDR2 SYDVKM. The CDR3 covers 13 residues. CDR3 loop: CASSLLTAGELFF. DNA of the CDR3: TGTGCCAGCAGTTTATTGACCGCCGGGGAGCTGTTTTTT. The full variable domain, with the rest looked up from reference TRBV28 and TRBJ2-2, is DVKVTQSSRYLVKRTGEKVFLECVQDMDHENMFWYRQDPGLGLRLIYFSYDVKMKEKGDIPEGYSVSREKKERFSLILESASTNQTSMYLCASSLLTAGELFFGEGSRLTVL.

The chain uses TRBV27 and TRBJ2-5, with D perhaps TRBD2 (5 bases). Trimming removed 3 bases from V and 4 bases from J, with 9 bases in between. Germline CDR1 MNHEY, CDR2 SMNVEV (reference sequence). The CDR3 contains 13 residues. The CDR3 DNA sequence: TGTGCCAGCAGTTTTTTCGGAGGAGAGACCCAGTACTTC. Residues: CASSFFGGETQYF.

This chain joins TRBV4-3 and TRBJ1-4, with unresolved D. The CDR3 is made up of 15 amino acids. Trimming removed 0 bases at V and 7 bases at J, with 12 bases between. Germline-derived CDR1 and CDR2 are LGHNA and YSLEER. The CDR3 DNA sequence: TGCGCCAGCAGCCAAGATCTGATGGACGGTGAAAAACTGTTTTTT. Its protein is CASSQDLMDGEKLFF.

V gene TRBV15 combines with J gene TRBJ2-5; 8 bases are shared with TRBD2. The germline V gene encodes CDR1 LNHNV and CDR2 YYDKDF (reference sequence). The CDR3 consists of 16 residues. Trimming removed 8 bases from V and 2 bases from J; junction bases left unmatched: 13. This CDR3 is CATSRWGAGGQETQYF. For the CDR3, the DNA is TGTGCCACCTCCCGGTGGGGGGCGGGAGGACAAGAGACCCAGTACTTC.

The V call is TRBV28, the J call TRBJ2-1; D is undetermined. CDR3 length: 12 residues. Germline CDR1 reads MDHEN; CDR2 reads SYDVKM. The ends were cut back, 4 bases at V and 5 bases at J, with 6 bases in the middle. The CDR3 sequence: CASSWSDNEQFF. The CDR3 DNA is TGTGCCAGCAGTTGGTCAGACAATGAGCAGTTCTTC.

The chain carries TRBV30 and TRBJ2-2; 7 bases line up with TRBD2. The V gene end was trimmed by 4 bases and the J gene end by 7 bases; junction bases not matched to a gene: 0. CDR3 length equals 11 residues. The germline V gene has CDR1 GTSNPN and CDR2 SVGIG (reference sequence). CDR3 protein: CAWTSGGELFF. CDR3 sequence (DNA): TGTGCCTGGACTAGCGGCGGGGAGCTGTTTTTT.

The genes are TRBV9 and TRBJ2-2; 9 nucleotides align to TRBD1. CDR1 is SGDLS and CDR2 is YYNGEE in the germline V gene. The CDR3 extends over 16 amino acids. The trim removed 3 bases at V and 5 bases at J, leaving 8 bases unmatched. CDR3 sequence: CASSARQGVLTGELFF. As DNA, the CDR3 is TGTGCCAGCAGCGCGAGACAGGGGGTATTGACCGGGGAGCTGTTTTTT.

The V call is TRBV29-1, the J call TRBJ2-5; 7 nucleotides align to TRBD1. Looked up from germline, CDR1 is SQVTM and CDR2 is ANQGSEA. V lost 2 bases and J lost 5; bases outside the gene matches: 11. The CDR3 sequence is 15 residues long. The DNA of the CDR3 is TGCAGCGTTGAACCCCGGGACAGTCGTTCGGAGACCCAGTACTTC. Translation: CSVEPRDSRSETQYF. Complete variable domain (other parts from reference TRBV29-1 and TRBJ2-5): SAVISQKPSRDICQRGTSLTIQCQVDSQVTMMFWYRQQPGQSLTLIATANQGSEATYESGFVIDKFPISRPNLTFSTLTVSNMSPEDSSIYLCSVEPRDSRSETQYFGPGTRLLVL.